This record concerns one T cell receptor (beta chain) sequence. Antigen: not known. These data come from a study of neoadjuvant nivolumab and ipilimumab in lung cancer. Germline lookup yields CDR1 SGHRS and CDR2 YFSETQ. Trimming took 1 base from V and 4 from J, leaving 8 bases between them. The CDR3 has 13 amino acids. Points from the study as a whole: Only two of four nivolumab-treated tumors gained richness and clonality by surgery.

Libraries were prepared by immunoSEQ multiplex PCR; TCRdb keeps only in-frame clonotypes and omits some of them. Of about 1,400 clones in the sample, roughly three quarters were seen once. The chain has TRBV5-1 and TRBJ1-1; D not resolved. The TCR sequence derives from an adult with non-small cell lung cancer. This specimen was tumor tissue, taken before neoadjuvant nivolumab, alone or with ipilimumab. CDR3 in DNA: TGCGCCAGCAGCTTGTTCGGAGGCACTGAAGCTTTCTTT. It encodes CASSLFGGTEAFF.